Each of the 21 T cell receptor beta chains below was sequenced from the same sample in a study of blood T cell repertoires in COVID-19. The data were produced by immunoSEQ multiplex PCR, yet TCRdb's version contains in-frame clones alone and is incomplete. The table records tens of thousands of clones, around 74% of them present only once. The sequencing sample was made of peripheral blood. All receptors derive from a man aged 65-85 years with COVID-19, enrolled during active disease.

This sequence joins TRBV6-5 and TRBJ1-1; maybe TRBD1 (5 bases). Germline V CDR1 and CDR2: MNHEY, SVGAGI. The CDR3 covers 13 residues. Between the trimmed V and J ends, which lost 5 bases and 5 bases, there was a span of 12 bases. The CDR3 nucleotides are TGTGCCAGCAGTCCCCCAGGGCGGACTGAAGCTTTCTTT. Its protein product is CASSPPGRTEAFF.

This clone occurred many times. At one end the junction does not follow the germline gene, possibly because of a read error. The chain uses TRBV14 and TRBJ2-7, with 7 nucleotides matching TRBD1. This CDR3 spans 12 amino acids. CDR1 and CDR2 from the germline V gene are SGHDN and FVKESK. The CDR3 protein is CASSRASGTVIF. CDR3 DNA: TGTGCCAGCAGCCGAGCCTCCGGGACAGTTATCTTC.

Only a few counts were recorded for this clone. This chain joins TRBV19 and TRBJ2-1; a weak D match, TRBD2 (6 bases). Germline V gives CDR1 LNHDA, CDR2 SQIVND (reference sequence). This CDR3 comprises 15 residues. Deletions cut 1 base from V and 6 bases from J, with 13 bases between. In nucleotides, the CDR3 is TGTGCCAGTAGTATAGGTAGCGGAACACCCAATGAGCAGTTCTTC. Its translation is CASSIGSGTPNEQFF.

CDR3 region: CASSSPGTDYNEQFF. CDR3 nucleotides: TGTGCCAGCAGCTCACCCGGGACAGATTACAATGAGCAGTTCTTC. V usage is TRBV7-6 and J usage is TRBJ2-1; 7 nucleotides align to TRBD1. The CDR3 is 15 residues long. CDR1 is SGHVS and CDR2 is FNYEAQ in the germline V gene. V gave up 4 bases and J gave up 4 bases; unmatched junction bases: 7.

This sequence joins TRBV11-2 and TRBJ2-2, with 7 bases that match TRBD2. The germline V gene encodes CDR1 SGHAT and CDR2 FQNNGV. J lost 3 bases, V lost 1 base, and 11 bases had no gene match. CDR3 length equals 18 residues. The CDR3 loop reads CASSLAFYGTTYTGELFF. The CDR3 nucleotides read TGTGCCAGCAGCTTAGCCTTCTACGGGACTACGTACACCGGGGAGCTGTTTTTT.

The V and J genes are TRBV6-1 and TRBJ2-7; TRBD1 might be the D (6 bases). CDR1 and CDR2 from the germline V gene are MNHNS and SASEGT. This CDR3 is built from 14 residues. With 6 bases removed from V and 0 bases from J, the gap between germline ends came to 12 bases. CDR3 nucleotide sequence: TGTGCCAGCAGCCTAGGGGGTAGCTCCTACGAGCAGTACTTC. The encoded protein is CASSLGGSSYEQYF.

The chain links TRBV2 to TRBJ2-7; weak D call: TRBD1 (6 bases). The germline V gene has CDR1 SNHLY and CDR2 FYNNEI. Trimming pared 9 bases from V and 0 bases from J, leaving 12 bases between. This CDR3 has 13 amino acids. CDR3 protein: CASFRGLSYEQYF. CDR3 nucleotides: TGTGCCAGTTTCAGGGGTCTCTCCTACGAGCAGTACTTC. Complete variable domain (other parts from reference TRBV2 and TRBJ2-7): EPEVTQTPSHQVTQMGQEVILRCVPISNHLYFYWYRQILGQKVEFLVSFYNNEISEKSEIFDDQFSVERPDGSNFTLKIRSTKLEDSAMYFCASFRGLSYEQYFGPGTRLTVT.

V and J are TRBV5-1 and TRBJ2-3; D might be TRBD2 (6 bases). The CDR3 is made up of 16 amino acids. V lost 3 bases, J lost 2 bases, and 16 bases lay in between. The germline CDR1 and CDR2 sequences are SGHRS and YFSETQ. CDR3 loop: CASSSAAGGATDTQYF. The CDR3 nucleotides are TGCGCCAGCAGCTCCGCAGCCGGAGGGGCCACAGATACGCAGTATTTT. The full variable domain, its missing parts supplied by reference TRBV5-1 and TRBJ2-3, is KAGVTQTPRYLIKTRGQQVTLSCSPISGHRSVSWYQQTPGQGLQFLFEYFSETQRNKGNFPGRFSGRQFSNSRSEMNVSTLELGDSALYLCASSSAAGGATDTQYFGPGTRLTVL.

The J gene is TRBJ2-1, the V gene TRBV20-1, with D possibly TRBD1 on 5 matching bases. Germline V lookup: CDR1 DFQATT, CDR2 SNEGSKA (reference sequence). Deletions cut 3 bases from V and 10 bases from J, with 10 bases between. The CDR3 covers 11 residues. The chain's CDR3 is CSASQYREQFF. Here the CDR3 DNA reads TGCAGTGCTAGCCAGTACAGGGAGCAGTTCTTC.

This chain links TRBV7-3 with TRBJ2-3; 10 bases agree with TRBD2. Germline values: CDR1 SGHTA, CDR2 FQGTGA. The CDR3 extends over 15 amino acids. J gave up 2 bases and V 3 bases, and 2 bases lay outside the gene matches. The CDR3 coding sequence is TGTGCCAGCAGCTTGACTAGCGGGTACACAGATACGCAGTATTTT. The encoded protein is CASSLTSGYTDTQYF. Using reference TRBV7-3 and TRBJ2-3 for the parts outside the CDR3, the full variable domain is GAGVSQTPSNKVTEKGKYVELRCDPISGHTALYWYRQSLGQGPEFLIYFQGTGAADDSGLPNDRFFAVRPEGSVSTLKIQRTERGDSAVYLCASSLTSGYTDTQYFGPGTRLTVL.

This rearrangement joins TRBV19 to TRBJ2-5; no reliable D call. Trimming stripped 5 bases from V and 1 base from J, with 17 bases between. Germline V lookup: CDR1 LNHDA, CDR2 SQIVND (reference sequence). The CDR3 spans 16 residues. The CDR3 DNA follows: TGTGCCAGTAGTCCAGAATCATTCGGGTCCCAAGAGACCCAGTACTTC. Translation: CASSPESFGSQETQYF.

This clone was seen a few times. In DNA form, the CDR3 reads TGTGCCAGCTCACCTCCCGAGACAGGTATGGACGAGCAGTACTTC. Protein sequence: CASSPPETGMDEQYF. The chain combines TRBV18 with TRBJ2-7; tentative D call: TRBD1 (6 bases). V was cut by 3 bases and J by 5 bases, with 17 bases left in between. Germline values: CDR1 KGHSH, CDR2 LQKENI. This CDR3 spans 15 amino acids.

The chain's CDR3 is CASTPFSSPYNEQFF. In DNA, the CDR3 is TGTGCCAGCACCCCGTTTAGCTCCCCCTACAATGAGCAGTTCTTC. The rearrangement uses TRBV6-5 and TRBJ2-1; D not certain. Between the trimmed V and J ends, which lost 7 bases and 2 bases, there was a span of 15 bases. CDR1 and CDR2 from the germline V gene are MNHEY and SVGAGI. The length of the CDR3 is 15 residues.

The chain carries TRBV4-3 and TRBJ2-3; no clear D gene. V lost 4 bases, J lost 4 bases, and 9 bases lay in between. Germline V gene data show CDR1 as LGHNA and CDR2 as YSLEER. The CDR3 is made up of 13 amino acids. The DNA for the CDR3 is TGCGCCAGCAGCCTCGAGGTGGCAGATACGCAGTATTTT. It is translated as CASSLEVADTQYF.

The CDR3 here is CASGTGYSGANVLTF. The CDR3 bases are TGTGCCAGTGGGACAGGGTACTCTGGGGCCAACGTCCTGACTTTC. The V gene is TRBV6-5, the J gene TRBJ2-6, with 9 bases lining up with TRBD1. The CDR3 has 15 amino acids. CDR1 and CDR2 (germline): MNHEY, SVGAGI. With V trimmed by 9 bases and J by 0 bases, 3 bases remained unmatched.

V is TRBV10-3 and J is TRBJ2-5, with D perhaps TRBD2 (5 bases). The CDR3 runs 13 residues. Per germline, CDR1 ENHRY and CDR2 SYGVKD. Trimming shortened V by 8 bases and J by 3 bases, and 13 bases separated the two germline ends. CDR3 nucleotides: TGTGCCATCGGATTAGCGAGAGAAGAGACCCAGTACTTC. Protein product: CAIGLAREETQYF.

The table lists this clone with a few counts. CDR3 coding DNA: TGCGCCAGCAGCCCGATGGGACACGGGAACACTGAAGCTTTCTTT. Protein sequence: CASSPMGHGNTEAFF. V usage is TRBV4-1 and J usage is TRBJ1-1; tentatively, D is TRBD1 (6 bases). This CDR3 spans 15 amino acids. Germline V CDR1 and CDR2: MGHRA, YSYEKL. With 4 bases removed from V and 1 base from J, the gap between germline ends came to 13 bases.

The chain carries TRBV28 and TRBJ2-7, with D perhaps TRBD1 (6 bases). V lost 4 bases to trimming and J lost 5 bases, with 21 bases between them. Germline values: CDR1 MDHEN, CDR2 SYDVKM. This CDR3 is built from 16 residues. Written as DNA, the CDR3 is TGTGCCAGCAGTTCCAATCCGGGACACAGGATCCACGAGCAGTACTTC. It codes for CASSSNPGHRIHEQYF.

The chain combines TRBV2 with TRBJ1-2; D gene unclear. V was cut by 5 bases and J by 2 bases, with 9 bases left in between. This CDR3 contains 13 residues. Germline-derived CDR1 and CDR2 are SNHLY and FYNNEI. In DNA form, the CDR3 reads TGTGCCAGCAGTCCCTCAGGAAACTATGGCTACACCTTC. Translated, it gives CASSPSGNYGYTF.

This chain uses TRBV11-1 with TRBJ2-1, with D tentatively TRBD2 (5 bases). V was cut by 5 bases and J by 2 bases, with 16 bases left in between. Looked up from germline, CDR1 is SGHAT and CDR2 is FQDESV (reference sequence). The CDR3 is made up of 16 amino acids. The CDR3 protein is CASSRGLELTYNEQFF. In DNA, the CDR3 is TGTGCCAGCAGCCGGGGTCTCGAATTGACCTACAATGAGCAGTTCTTC.

This chain links TRBV28 with TRBJ2-3; TRBD2 aligns across 13 bases. Germline V gives CDR1 MDHEN, CDR2 SYDVKM. V lost 6 bases and J lost 0; bases outside the gene matches: 9. The CDR3 consists of 18 residues. CDR3 region: CASRKGLAGPTSTDTQYF. Here the CDR3 DNA reads TGTGCCAGCAGGAAGGGACTAGCGGGACCCACTAGCACAGATACGCAGTATTTT.